This T cell receptor (beta chain) comes out of a study of blood T cell repertoires in COVID-19. CDR1 SGHAT and CDR2 FQNNGV come from the germline V gene. Between the trimmed V and J ends, which lost 5 bases and 6 bases, there was a span of 12 bases. The CDR3 has 13 residues. In the original workflow: How many nucleated cells were present was estimated from reference gene primer amplification. TCRdb's copy holds only in-frame clones and misses some; the assay was immunoSEQ multiplex PCR. The V and J calls and clone size were taken over from that table, and D and trimming were inferred from the DNA. The sample includes 270,000 or so clones, about 90% seen only once; the top ten take around 10%.

This TCR was recovered from a woman in her 30s with COVID-19, enrolled during active disease. The genes are TRBV11-2 and TRBJ2-3, with no clear D. Sequencing used peripheral blood. CDR3 loop: CASSTARRDTQYF. DNA of the CDR3: TGTGCCAGCAGCACCGCGAGGCGTGATACGCAGTATTTT.